This T cell receptor (beta chain) was recovered during a study of cytomegalovirus exposure and HLA in healthy donors (dated 2017 in TCRdb). Turning to the overall study: A later analysis indicated that the roughly 130 validation repertoires were generated on the platform also employed for the 670 or so repertoires of the first cohort. The aim of the study was to test whether cataloging public T cell receptors could identify signatures of past pathogen exposure. Besides the first cohort of approximately 710 subjects, a separate validation cohort made up of 95 to 150 different subjects was used. To predict cytomegalovirus infection status, the study combined high-throughput TCR immunosequencing, statistical association of individual TCRs with disease status, and machine learning.

Here is what the overall study found, with its caveats: While some public TCRs were present in many individuals, most TCR sequences turned up only very rarely across donors. A later analysis lacked HLA typing for the validation cohort, so it scored co-occurrence in that cohort across all 110 or so repertoires. Of the cluster scores, 90% to 95% were above 0 in a later analysis, which found that TCRs clustered in the first cohort also tended to co-occur in the 90 to 150 validation repertoires. A total of some 180 TCR beta chains were listed by the study as associated with cytomegalovirus. The classifier was reported to diagnose cytomegalovirus status with high specificity and sensitivity in both the original and validation cohorts. In vitro tests confirmed that a few of the cytomegalovirus-associated TCR beta chains recognize cytomegalovirus antigens. The authors suggested that the approach could potentially be generalized to other disease states and immunological phenotypes.

Libraries were built with the immunoSEQ multiplex PCR assay. The authors' analysis ran thus. A statistical classification framework was built to diagnose cytomegalovirus status from the catalog of TCR beta chain sequences. TCRdb holds this immuneACCESS table with in-frame rearrangements only. Some clones are missing; in checked studies, unresolved V genes explain under half, and the rest has no known cause. V, J and clone size were drawn from that table, and D and trimming were deduced from the DNA. The sample table lists around 55,000 clones, around nine tenths of them with a count of one. The ten largest clones capture about 3% of the sample. V loses 1 base of germline sequence and J loses 4 bases, and the interval between the two ends is 10 bases. The CDR3 measures 14 amino acids from cysteine to phenylalanine. Left in the record is the CDR3 DNA by itself, 42 bases read in frame from the first base. The germline V gene provides CDR1 SNHLY and CDR2 FYNNEI.

Separate from the approximately 700-subject first cohort, the validation cohort of 90 to 150 subjects was the group to which the donors belonged. Concerning this clone: Its antigen target is currently unknown. One base away there is no much larger clone; base qualities are not given.

This clonotype was sampled from a young man in good health and CMV-seronegative. The rearrangement combines TRBV2 with TRBJ1-1; the D segment cannot be called with confidence. Sequenced material: PBMCs. The CDR3 reads as follows: CASSEGGWRTEAFF. DNA sequence: TGTGCCAGCAGTGAAGGAGGGTGGCGCACTGAAGCTTTCTTT.